Only a few counts were recorded for the clone carrying this TCR beta chain. The target antigen is unknown. This entry belongs to a study of blood T cells in healthy people across ages. Overall study findings and caveats: TCR beta diversity correlated strongly with naive T cell percentage.

Through a sample-barcoded 5' primer and a J-beta primer mix, a second PCR was run for roughly 7 to 11 cycles. TCRdb reprocessed the 5' RACE reads via MiXCR and lists one record per CDR3 protein. The sample has roughly 1,500,000 distinct CDR3 sequences, roughly 32% seen once. V shed 1 base and J shed 10 bases, with 8 bases lying between them. The CDR3 is 12 residues long. Germline loops: CDR1 SEHNR, CDR2 FQNEAQ (reference sequence). The donors, healthy Caucasians from Russia, were aged about 6 to 100. The sequence came from a young woman in good health. The source material was blood. The chain has TRBV7-9 and TRBJ2-1, with TRBD2 as a possible D gene (5 bases). CDR3 DNA sequence: TGTGCCAGCAGCTTAGGAGCGGAAGAGCAGTTCTTC. Translation: CASSLGAEEQFF.